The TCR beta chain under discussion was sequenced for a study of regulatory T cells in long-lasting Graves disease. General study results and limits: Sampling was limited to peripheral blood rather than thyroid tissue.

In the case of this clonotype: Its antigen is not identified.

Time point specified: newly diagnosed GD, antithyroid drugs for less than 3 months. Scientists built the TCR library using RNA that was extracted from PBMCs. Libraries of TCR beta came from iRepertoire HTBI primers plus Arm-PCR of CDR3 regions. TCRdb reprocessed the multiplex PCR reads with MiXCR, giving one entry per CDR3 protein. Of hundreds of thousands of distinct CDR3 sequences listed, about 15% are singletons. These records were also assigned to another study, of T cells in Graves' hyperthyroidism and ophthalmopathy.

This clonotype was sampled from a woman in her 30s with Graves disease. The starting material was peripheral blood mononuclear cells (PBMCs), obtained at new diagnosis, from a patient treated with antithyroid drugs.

The DNA of the CDR3 is TGTGCCAGCAGCCAAGACCCGGCGGGTGCTGAAAAACTGTTTTTT. Translating gives CASSQDPAGAEKLFF. J is TRBJ1-4 and V is TRBV3-1; D is unresolved. The CDR3 length is 15 residues. CDR1 and CDR2 from the germline V gene are LGHDT and YNNKEL (reference sequence). Trimming removed 0 bases at V and 7 bases at J, with 12 bases between.